This T cell receptor beta chain was sequenced in a study of cytomegalovirus exposure and HLA in healthy donors. Study-level background: In a previous analysis, nearly 120 million unique TCR beta sequences were found from roughly 200 million T cells.

To note about this clone: Its antigen is currently unknown.

PCR used 60 Vbeta primers and 13 Jbeta primers. Data came from immunoSEQ multiplex PCR; TCRdb stores just in-frame clones and leaves some out. The top ten hold around 3.1% of the sample, which has fewer than 130,000 clones, roughly 78% seen once. Study findings and constraints: An analysis done earlier found most TCR beta V segments productive about 87% or about 30% of the time. CMV serostatus alone was available as immune exposure information. As a later analysis showed, a missense DCLRE1C variant was linked to trimming of TCR beta V- and J-genes.

Trimming took off 0 bases at V and 11 bases at J, with 17 bases between the two ends. Germline loops: CDR1 SGDLS, CDR2 YYNGEE. This CDR3 contains 14 residues. The clonotype comes from a woman between 40 and 50 years old in good health and CMV-seronegative. The sequencing input was PBMCs. The chain carries TRBV9 and TRBJ2-5, with a tentative D call TRBD1 (6 bases). The CDR3 DNA is TGTGCCAGCAGCGTAGGTGGGGACACCTCCCCGCAGTACTTC. This sequence encodes CASSVGGDTSPQYF.